This T cell receptor beta chain was identified during a study of cytomegalovirus exposure and HLA in healthy donors. The CDR3 extends over 14 amino acids. Germline lookup yields CDR1 GTSNPN and CDR2 SVGIG (reference sequence). Trimming took off 0 bases at V and 0 bases at J, with 6 bases between the two ends. Use of 60 Vbeta and 13 Jbeta primers characterized the PCR. TCRdb's table, derived via immunoSEQ multiplex PCR, lists solely in-frame clones and lacks some. The table includes more than 120,000 clones, over 75% detected once. Sequencing was done on a sample of PBMCs. This clonotype was obtained from a woman younger than 45 in good health and CMV-seronegative. The J gene is TRBJ1-3, the V gene TRBV30, with D unclear. The CDR3 coding sequence is TGTGCCTGGAGTGTCCCAGGCTCTGGAAACACCATATATTTT. Its protein is CAWSVPGSGNTIYF.